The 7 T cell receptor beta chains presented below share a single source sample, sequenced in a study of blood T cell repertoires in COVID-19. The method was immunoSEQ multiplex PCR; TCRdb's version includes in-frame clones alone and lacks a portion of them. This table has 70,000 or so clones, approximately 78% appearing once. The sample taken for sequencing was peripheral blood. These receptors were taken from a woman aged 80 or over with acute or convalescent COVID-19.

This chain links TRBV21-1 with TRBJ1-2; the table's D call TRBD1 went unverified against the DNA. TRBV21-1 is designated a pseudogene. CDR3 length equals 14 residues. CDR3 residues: CASSSRTGGCGYTF. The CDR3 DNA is TGTGCCAGCAGCTCCCGGACAGGGGGCTGTGGCTACACCTTC.

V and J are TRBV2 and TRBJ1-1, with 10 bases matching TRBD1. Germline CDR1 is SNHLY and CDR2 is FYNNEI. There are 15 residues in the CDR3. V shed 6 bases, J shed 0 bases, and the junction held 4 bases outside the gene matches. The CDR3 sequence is CASRRDRGLNTEAFF. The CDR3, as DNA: TGTGCCAGCAGACGGGACAGGGGTCTGAACACTGAAGCTTTCTTT.

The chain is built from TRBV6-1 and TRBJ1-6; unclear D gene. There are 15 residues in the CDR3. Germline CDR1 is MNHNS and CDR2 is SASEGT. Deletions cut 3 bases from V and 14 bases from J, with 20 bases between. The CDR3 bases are TGTGCCAGCAGTGACCCCAGTGGAGAGGTGCGGGCCCTCCACTTT. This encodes CASSDPSGEVRALHF.

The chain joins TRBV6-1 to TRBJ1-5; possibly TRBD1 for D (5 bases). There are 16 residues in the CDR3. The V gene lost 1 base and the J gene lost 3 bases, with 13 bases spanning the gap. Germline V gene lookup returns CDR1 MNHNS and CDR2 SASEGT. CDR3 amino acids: CASSEVNTGVNQPQHF. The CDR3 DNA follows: TGTGCCAGCAGTGAAGTTAACACGGGGGTCAATCAGCCCCAGCATTTT.

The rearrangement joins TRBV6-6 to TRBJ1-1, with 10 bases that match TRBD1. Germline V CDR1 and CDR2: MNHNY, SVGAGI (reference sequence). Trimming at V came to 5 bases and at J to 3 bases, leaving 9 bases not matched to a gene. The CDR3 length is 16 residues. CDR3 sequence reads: CASSRQGARVDTEAFF. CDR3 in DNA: TGTGCCAGCAGTCGACAGGGGGCGCGGGTGGACACTGAAGCTTTCTTT.

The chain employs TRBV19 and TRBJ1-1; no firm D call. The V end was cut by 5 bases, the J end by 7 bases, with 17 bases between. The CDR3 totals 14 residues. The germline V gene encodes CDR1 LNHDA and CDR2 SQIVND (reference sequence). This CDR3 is CASSAGLGRSEAFF. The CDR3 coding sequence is TGTGCCAGTAGTGCAGGACTGGGGAGGAGTGAAGCTTTCTTT. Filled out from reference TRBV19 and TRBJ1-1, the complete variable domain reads DGGITQSPKYLFRKEGQNVTLSCEQNLNHDAMYWYRQDPGQGLRLIYYSQIVNDFQKGDIAEGYSVSREKKESFPLTVTSAQKNPTAFYLCASSAGLGRSEAFFGQGTRLTVV.

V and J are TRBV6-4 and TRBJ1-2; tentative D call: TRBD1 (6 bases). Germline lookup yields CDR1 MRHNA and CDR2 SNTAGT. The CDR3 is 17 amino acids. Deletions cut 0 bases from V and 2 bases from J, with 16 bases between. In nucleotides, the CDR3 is TGTGCCAGCAGTGACTCAGGGGGAATAGGAAACAACTATGGCTACACCTTC. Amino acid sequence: CASSDSGGIGNNYGYTF.